The TCR beta chain under discussion was sequenced for a study of T cells after yellow fever vaccination. TCRdb analysed the 5' RACE reads with MiXCR anew, one entry per CDR3 protein. The sample includes about 200,000 distinct CDR3 sequences, about 3% seen only once; the top ten take 2.5% to 3.5%. The ends lost 6 bases at V and 6 bases at J; junction bases unmatched: 10. Germline lookup yields CDR1 DFQATT and CDR2 SNEGSKA (reference sequence). This CDR3 contains 15 residues. This clonotype has only a few counts. The clonotype was recovered from a young man who received the YFV17D yellow fever vaccine. The specimen was CD4+ T cells sorted from PBMCs, collected 10 days after the yellow fever booster vaccination. The V call is TRBV20-1, the J call TRBJ2-7; TRBD2 aligns across 14 bases. The CDR3 loop is CSAKTGTSGGGEQYV. CDR3 nucleotide sequence: TGCAGTGCAAAGACCGGGACTAGCGGGGGTGGCGAGCAGTACGTC.